This TCR beta chain stems from a study of T cell responses to AZD1222 COVID-19 vaccine. Trimming took 4 bases from V and 4 from J, leaving 7 bases between them. The CDR3 has 13 residues. General study results and limits: After the peak T cell response, and only then, were repertoires sampled. Among the donors, most were white British and more were female, and clonal diversity was possibly underestimated. Vaccine-related CD4 TCRs covered spike, predominating at 160-218 and 743-854. Two AZD1222 doses significantly raised spike-specific TCR breadth and depth over controls.

On this clone itself: Its antigen is undetermined.

Measured with immunoSEQ multiplex PCR; TCRdb has only the in-frame clones, and not every one. The sample has about 56,000 clones, approximately 80% seen once. V and J are TRBV12-3 or TRBV12-4 and TRBJ2-2; D remains unclear. The sequencing here drew on peripheral blood, taken 28 days after the second AZD1222 dose. The sequence came from an adult who received the AZD1222 COVID-19 vaccine. The CDR3 loop reads CASSYEATGELFF. CDR3 DNA: TGTGCCAGCAGTTATGAGGCCACCGGGGAGCTGTTTTTT.